This T cell receptor beta chain was sequenced during a study of T-cell reconstitution after alpha-beta-depleted transplantation in children. Study outcomes and limitations: It was surviving recipient T cells and thymic progenitors that gave some patients high TCRbeta diversity at day 60. Newly produced T cells mostly provided counts and TCRbeta diversity after one year, as hyperexpanded clones declined. Reports say that about two months after transplant, the alpha-beta T cells came out of several hundred graft clones that had expanded.

With 3 bases clipped from V and 1 base from J, the junction kept 10 bases outside the gene matches. Germline lookup yields CDR1 SQVTM and CDR2 ANQGSEA. The CDR3 is made up of 17 amino acids. Molecular barcoding with unique molecular identifiers was used for the TCRbeta library. TCRdb called the PCR reads again in MiXCR, with one record for every CDR3 protein. The data contain about 350,000 distinct CDR3 sequences, around 15% of them singletons. As regards this clonotype: As yet, its antigen is unknown.

This TCR derives from a male patient aged 2 to 9 who had a stem cell transplant for acute lymphoblastic leukemia, so the T cells may come from the graft donor. The J gene is TRBJ2-5, the V gene TRBV29-1; 11 bases map to TRBD2. Sequencing used PBMCs, mostly from graft donor cells, obtained 360 days after TCRalphabeta/CD19-depleted stem cell transplant. The CDR3 is CSVDTWVGTSGQETQYF. The CDR3, as DNA: TGCAGCGTTGATACTTGGGTAGGGACTAGCGGCCAAGAGACCCAGTACTTC.